A selection of T cell receptor beta chains follows, all from one sample in a study of a mutant IDH1 vaccine in newly diagnosed glioma. Libraries were prepared by immunoSEQ multiplex PCR; TCRdb keeps only in-frame clonotypes and omits some of them. The sample carries about 69,000 clones, 86% recorded once. The sequences come from PBMCs, collected from a glioma patient treated with radiotherapy, temozolomide or both. These receptors were obtained from a man aged 30-40 years with glioma. CDR3s leave out the opening cysteine and the closing phenylalanine or tryptophan.

V gene	J gene	CDR3 protein
TRBV5-1	TRBJ1-2	ASSLAMAGRAYGYT
TRBV5-1	TRBJ2-5	ASSLLGTQETQY
TRBV15	TRBJ1-5	ATSRDFGRGRNQPQH
TRBV5-1	TRBJ1-4	ASSETGPFNGEKLF
TRBV5-1	TRBJ1-6	ASSYVGGSYNSPLH
TRBV10-3	TRBJ2-1	AISGSGHRLEEQF
TRBV9	TRBJ2-6	ASSVRGTVAGANVLT
TRBV7-9	TRBJ1-6	ASNSGQGPSYSPLH
TRBV9	TRBJ2-2	ASSGAGTGNTGELF
TRBV6-5	TRBJ1-3	ASSRQGGGNTIY
TRBV15	TRBJ1-2	ATSRGLLGGGNYGYT
TRBV29-1	TRBJ1-4	STRQGAGEKLF
TRBV10-2	TRBJ2-3	ASSESKGGGARTDTQY
TRBV5-8	TRBJ1-1	ASSFREVNTEAF
TRBV28	TRBJ1-1	ASSPPSGVRTEAF
TRBV10-3	TRBJ2-3	AISEGPTYTQQY
TRBV19	TRBJ1-1	ASSLRDRVVTEAF
TRBV27	TRBJ1-2	ASRFPRQGAEYGYT
TRBV5-6	TRBJ2-1	ASSLVEGKQF
TRBV6-4	TRBJ1-5	ASRGDSSNQPQH
TRBV4-2	TRBJ2-5	ASSQGLQETQY
TRBV30	TRBJ1-4	AWRTTGGKLF
TRBV28	TRBJ1-2	ASSLDSSPIYGYT
TRBV6-1	TRBJ1-2	ASSEAWQLDYGYT
TRBV5-1	TRBJ1-1	ASSLETLTEAF
TRBV5-1	TRBJ1-2	ASSLTKSELTGTT
TRBV9	TRBJ2-7	ASSVAERNRDEQY
TRBV4-1	TRBJ1-5	ASSRDGGRSNQPQH
TRBV11-2	TRBJ1-1	ASGPHRALSKEAF
TRBV11-3	TRBJ2-5	ASSLGTKTQY